A single sample gave rise to the 8 T cell receptor beta chains below, sequenced in a study of T-cell reconstitution after alpha-beta-depleted transplantation in children. The TCRbeta library incorporated unique molecular identifiers. TCRdb passed the PCR reads through MiXCR, listing each CDR3 protein once. The sample contains 45,000 to 70,000 distinct CDR3 sequences, about 40% of which appear only once. The sample here was PBMCs, mostly from graft donor cells, taken 360 days after TCRalphabeta/CD19-depleted stem cell transplant. The receptors come from a male patient aged 5 to 17 who had a stem cell transplant for acute lymphoblastic leukemia, so the T cells may come from the graft donor.

This chain links TRBV7-2 with TRBJ2-5; tentatively, D is TRBD2 (5 bases). The CDR3 is 14 residues long. Per germline, CDR1 SGHTA and CDR2 FQGNSA. The germline V and J ends were trimmed by 5 bases and 5 bases, with 15 bases remaining between them. The CDR3 reads CASSPGRGGETQYF. For the CDR3, the DNA is TGTGCCAGCAGCCCCGGCCGGGGTGGGGAGACCCAGTACTTC.

The V call is TRBV6-5, the J call TRBJ2-3, with TRBD2 identical over 10 bases. The V gene end was trimmed by 2 bases and the J gene end by 5 bases; junction bases not matched to a gene: 4. Germline CDR1 MNHEY, CDR2 SVGAGI. The CDR3 has 15 amino acids. The CDR3 nucleotides read TGTGCCAGCAGTTACGGGTTAGCGGGGGGAGATACGCAGTATTTT. It is translated as CASSYGLAGGDTQYF.

V and J are TRBV7-9 and TRBJ2-7, with 11 bases lining up with TRBD1. Looked up from germline, CDR1 is SEHNR and CDR2 is FQNEAQ (reference sequence). This CDR3 region has 16 residues. V was clipped by 4 bases and J by 7 bases; unmatched bases: 12. In DNA, the CDR3 is TGTGCCAGCAGCTCTAACCGGGACAGGGGGAAGGGTGAGCAGTACTTC. Encoded protein: CASSSNRDRGKGEQYF.

This clonotype was recorded many times. The chain links TRBV4-2 to TRBJ1-2, with D possibly matching TRBD1 (5 bases). Trimming stripped 1 base from V and 6 bases from J, with 15 bases between. The CDR3 has 15 residues. Germline-derived CDR1 and CDR2 are LGHNA and YNFKEQ. The CDR3 region is CASSQVGAELNGYTF. The CDR3 bases are TGTGCCAGCAGCCAAGTAGGGGCAGAACTGAATGGCTACACCTTC.

The chain couples TRBV6-5 to TRBJ2-7, with D unresolved. CDR1 is MNHEY, CDR2 SVGAGI, per germline. The length of the CDR3 is 14 residues. With 2 bases removed from V and 2 bases from J, the gap between germline ends came to 10 bases. The DNA of the CDR3 is TGTGCCAGCAGTTACGAGAGCCTCGCCTACGAGCAGTACTTC. It codes for CASSYESLAYEQYF.

The sample holds a few counts of this clonotype. The chain recombines TRBV10-2 with TRBJ2-3; 11 bases are a match to TRBD2. There are 15 residues in the CDR3. Per the germline V gene, CDR1 is WSHSY and CDR2 is SAAADI. Trimming at V came to 8 bases and at J to 2 bases, leaving 6 bases not matched to a gene. Written as DNA, the CDR3 is TGCGCCAGCGGCCCGGGACTAGCGGTCACAGATACGCAGTATTTT. Its translation: CASGPGLAVTDTQYF.

This clonotype is a singleton in its sample. The V call is TRBV10-3, the J call TRBJ1-2; D unresolved. The CDR3 is 14 residues long. Germline V gene lookup returns CDR1 ENHRY and CDR2 SYGVKD. V lost 7 bases and J lost 7, with 19 bases in between. The DNA of the CDR3 is TGTGCCATCACCGAAGGACGACCCTTAGGTGGCTACACCTTC. Residues: CAITEGRPLGGYTF.

This clonotype was seen more than once but under ten times. V gene TRBV9 combines with J gene TRBJ2-1; 11 nucleotides align to TRBD2. CDR3 length: 16 residues. The germline V gene encodes CDR1 SGDLS and CDR2 YYNGEE. With 2 bases clipped from V and 7 bases from J, the junction kept 8 bases outside the gene matches. DNA of the CDR3: TGTGCCAGCAGCGTCCGTAGCGGGGGGGCGGGGAATGAGCAGTTCTTC. Translating gives CASSVRSGGAGNEQFF.